This T cell receptor (beta chain) was recorded in a study of blood T cell repertoires in COVID-19. About the study: Acute and convalescent COVID-19 specimens originated in the United States, Italy and Spain. PBMCs, B-cell-depleted T cells, or T cells provided the cDNA or gDNA that made up the material.

Only in-frame clones appear in the TCRdb table, and some are missing; sequencing was by immunoSEQ multiplex PCR. The repertoire consists of 62,000 or so clones, with just over 85% occurring once and the leading ten covering less than 5.5%. The sequence came from a human donor in a cohort sampled during active COVID-19. The sequencing sample was made of peripheral blood.

CDR3 in DNA: TGTGCCAGCAGCCAAGAATTCAGGCCCGAGCAGTACTTC. It specifies CASSQEFRPEQYF. The chain uses TRBV3-1 (or the pseudogene TRBV3-2) and TRBJ2-7; D gene unclear. With 0 bases removed from V and 6 bases from J, the gap between germline ends came to 9 bases. The germline CDR1 and CDR2 sequences are LGHDT and YNNKEL (reference sequence). The CDR3 is 13 amino acids.